Included here is one TCR beta chain sequence, with context. Its antigen is not identified. Between about 2014 and 2018, patients underwent resection in Japan or China. Two lung cancer pathologists independently confirmed each histologic diagnosis. The data were taken from a study of immune evolution from preneoplasia to lung adenocarcinoma. Study-wide points: Later-stage lesions seemingly showed higher T cell density and diversity than normal lung.

Assay: immunoSEQ multiplex PCR; the TCRdb copy retains only in-frame clones and omits some. The sample consists of 4,500 to 5,500 clones, more than 75% of them appearing once. Looked up from germline, CDR1 is SGHTA and CDR2 is FQGTGA. Trimming cost V 2 bases and J 9 bases, with 11 bases left between them. The CDR3 spans 13 residues. The clonotype comes from a person aged 70 to 85 with lung adenocarcinoma. The chain has TRBV7-3 and TRBJ2-1; D is uncertain. The sample taken for sequencing was FFPE minimally invasive lung adenocarcinoma tissue. Here the CDR3 reads CASSLDPAREQFF. Here the CDR3 DNA reads TGTGCCAGCAGCTTAGATCCGGCCCGTGAGCAGTTCTTC.